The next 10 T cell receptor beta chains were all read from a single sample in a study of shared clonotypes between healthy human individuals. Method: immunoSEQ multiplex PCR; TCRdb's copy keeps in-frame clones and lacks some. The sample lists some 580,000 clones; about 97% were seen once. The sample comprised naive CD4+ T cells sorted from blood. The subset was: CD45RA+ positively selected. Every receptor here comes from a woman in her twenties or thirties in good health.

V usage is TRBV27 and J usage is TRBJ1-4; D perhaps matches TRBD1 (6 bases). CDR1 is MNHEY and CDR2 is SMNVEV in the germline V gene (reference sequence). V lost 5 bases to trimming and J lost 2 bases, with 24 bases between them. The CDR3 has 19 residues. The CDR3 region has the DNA TGTGCCAGCAGTCGAAGCCAACAGGGTTTGTGGAAGACTAATGAAAAACTGTTTTTT. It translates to CASSRSQQGLWKTNEKLFF.

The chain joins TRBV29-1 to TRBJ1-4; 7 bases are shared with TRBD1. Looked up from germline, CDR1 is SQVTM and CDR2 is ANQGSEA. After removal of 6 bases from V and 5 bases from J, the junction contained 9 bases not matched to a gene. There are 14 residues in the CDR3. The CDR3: CSVGTGTENEKLFF. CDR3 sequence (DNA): TGCAGCGTGGGGACCGGGACAGAGAATGAAAAACTGTTTTTT.

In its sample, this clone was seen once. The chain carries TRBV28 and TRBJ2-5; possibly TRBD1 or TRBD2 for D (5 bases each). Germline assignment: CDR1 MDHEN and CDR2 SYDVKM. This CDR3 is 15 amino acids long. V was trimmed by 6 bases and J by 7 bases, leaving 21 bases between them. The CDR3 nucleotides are TGTGCCAGCAGCCCCTCGGGGACGGAGGACTGGACCCAGTACTTC. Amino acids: CASSPSGTEDWTQYF.

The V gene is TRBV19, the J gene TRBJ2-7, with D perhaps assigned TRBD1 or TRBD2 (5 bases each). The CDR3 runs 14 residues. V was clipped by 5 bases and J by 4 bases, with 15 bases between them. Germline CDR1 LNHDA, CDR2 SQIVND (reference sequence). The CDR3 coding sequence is TGTGCCAGTAGTCCCTGGGGGAATTCTTACGAGCAGTACTTC. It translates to CASSPWGNSYEQYF.

The CDR3: CASSPRSVAGDYEQYF. The DNA for the CDR3 is TGTGCCAGCAGCCCCCGATCGGTAGCGGGGGACTACGAGCAGTACTTC. The chain couples TRBV5-4 to TRBJ2-5; 9 positions match TRBD2. Gene TRBJ2-7 matches the end of the DNA better, so the J call may be wrong. The CDR3 covers 16 residues. Germline V lookup: CDR1 SGHNT, CDR2 YYREEE (reference sequence).

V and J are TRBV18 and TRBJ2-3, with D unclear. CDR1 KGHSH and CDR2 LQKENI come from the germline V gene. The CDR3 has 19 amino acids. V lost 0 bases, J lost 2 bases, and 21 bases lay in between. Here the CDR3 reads CASSPPRVGAVLFTDTQYF. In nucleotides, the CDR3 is TGTGCCAGCTCACCACCTAGGGTAGGCGCAGTTCTATTCACAGATACGCAGTATTTT.

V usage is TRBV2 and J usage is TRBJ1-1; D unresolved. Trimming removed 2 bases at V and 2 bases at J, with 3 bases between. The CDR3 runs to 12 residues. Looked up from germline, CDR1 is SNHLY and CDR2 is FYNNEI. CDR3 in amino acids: CASSERNTEAFF. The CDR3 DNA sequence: TGTGCCAGCAGTGAACGAAACACTGAAGCTTTCTTT.

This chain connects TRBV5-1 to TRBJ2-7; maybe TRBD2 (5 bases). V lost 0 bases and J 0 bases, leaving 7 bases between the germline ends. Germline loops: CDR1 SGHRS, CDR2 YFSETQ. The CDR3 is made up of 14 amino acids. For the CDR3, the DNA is TGCGCCAGCAGCTTGGACAGCGGCTCCTACGAGCAGTACTTC. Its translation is CASSLDSGSYEQYF.

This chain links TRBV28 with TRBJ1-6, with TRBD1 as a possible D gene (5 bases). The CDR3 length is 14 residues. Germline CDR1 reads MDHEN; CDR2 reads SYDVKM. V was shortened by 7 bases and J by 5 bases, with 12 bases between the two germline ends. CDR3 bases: TGTGCCAGCAACTCACCGGGGGATAATTCACCCCTCCACTTT. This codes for CASNSPGDNSPLHF.

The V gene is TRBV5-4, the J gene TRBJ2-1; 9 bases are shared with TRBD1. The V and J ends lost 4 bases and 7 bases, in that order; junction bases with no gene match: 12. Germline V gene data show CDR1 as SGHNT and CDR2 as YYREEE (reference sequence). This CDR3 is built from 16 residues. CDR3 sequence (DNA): TGTGCCAGCAGCCCGGTACCGGGACAGGGTCGAAATGAGCAGTTCTTC. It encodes CASSPVPGQGRNEQFF.